A selection of T cell receptor beta chains follows, all from one sample in a study of T cell repertoires in cytomegalovirus infection. TCRdb reprocessed the reads with MiXCR, giving one entry per CDR3 protein. The sample yields 110,000 or so distinct CDR3 sequences, 30% seen once. Their target antigens are unknown. The sequences come from CD8+ T cells from cultured PBMCs, collected from culture after CMV antigen stimulation. The receptors derive from a human donor in good health (CMV status not recorded). Some clones in this sample may be carry-over from other donors' samples. Both conserved end residues are part of each CDR3. The D gene is left open where the match is weak. Rows may omit the clone size; those that give it use once, few, many or a size class.

-	TRBV5-6	16	TRBJ2-1	few	TGTGCCAGCAGCTTGCATTCCACTGATTACTACAATGAGCAGTTCTTC	CASSLHSTDYYNEQFF
-	TRBV6-1	15	TRBJ1-6	-	TGTGCCAGCAGTGCCTTCCGGGACACCCCACCACCCCTCCACTTT	CASSAFRDTPPPLHF
TRBD2	TRBV5-1	13	TRBJ2-7	-	TGCGCCAGCAGCTTTCGCGGGGGAGCCGAGCAGTACTTC	CASSFRGGAEQYF
-	TRBV7-9	13	TRBJ2-7	few	TGTGCCAGCAGCCCCCGGGTCCCCTACGAGCAGTACTTC	CASSPRVPYEQYF
-	TRBV4-1	15	TRBJ2-2	few	TGCGCCAGCAGCCCCGTCGACAGCGGGCCAGGGGAGCTGTTTTTT	CASSPVDSGPGELFF
-	TRBV7-2	12	TRBJ2-7	-	TGTGCCAGCAGCTTAGGAAGGAACGAGCAGTACTTC	CASSLGRNEQYF
TRBD2	TRBV11-2	18	TRBJ2-1	-	TGTGCCAGCAGCTTGGGACTAGCGGGGGGGCCGTCCTACAATGAGCAGTTCTTC	CASSLGLAGGPSYNEQFF
-	TRBV14	15	TRBJ1-6	few	TGTGCCAGCAGCCAAGTTGTCGCTCATAATTCACCCCTCCACTTT	CASSQVVAHNSPLHF
-	TRBV7-9	12	TRBJ2-1	-	TGTGCCAGCAGCCGACAGTCCAGTGAGCAGTTCTTC	CASSRQSSEQFF
TRBD1	TRBV10-3	14	TRBJ2-1	few	TGTGCCATCAGCAGGGACAGCTCCTACAATGAGCAGTTCTTC	CAISRDSSYNEQFF
-	TRBV27	14	TRBJ1-2	-	TGTGCCAGCAGTTTCGGGACAACTAACTATGGCTACACCTTC	CASSFGTTNYGYTF
-	TRBV11-2	14	TRBJ2-7	many	TGTGCCAGCAGCTTAGGTGTGGGGCTCTACGAGCAGTACTTC	CASSLGVGLYEQYF
-	TRBV2	16	TRBJ2-2	few	TGTGCCAGCAGTTTCCGCGGTGGGCCGCAACCCGGGGAGCTGTTTTTT	CASSFRGGPQPGELFF
-	TRBV4-1	16	TRBJ2-7	few	TGCGCCAGCAGCCAAGAGAGTGGGGTAGGTAGCTACGAGCAGTACTTC	CASSQESGVGSYEQYF
-	TRBV11-2	14	TRBJ2-5	-	TGTGCCAGCAGCAGGGGGGGGGGCCGTGAGACCCAGTACTTC	CASSRGGGRETQYF
-	TRBV5-4	13	TRBJ1-5	few	TGTGCCAGGGATCAAAAGGGGACCCAGCCCCAGCATTTT	CARDQKGTQPQHF